A selection of T cell receptor beta chains follows, all from one sample in a study of blood T cell repertoires in COVID-19. This table comes from immunoSEQ multiplex PCR, and its TCRdb copy is limited to in-frame clones, with some not included. The sample has some 300,000 clones; approximately 86% are singletons. Material: peripheral blood. These TCRs come from a woman aged 70-85 years with COVID-19, enrolled during active disease. CDR3s include the opening cysteine and the closing phenylalanine or tryptophan. The D gene is left open where the match is weak. Clone size is given for some rows only: seen once, a few or many times, or a class if the clone is expanded.

v_call	j_call	d_call	clone_size	cdr3_nt	cdr3_aa
TRBV5-4	TRBJ1-5	.	once	TGTGCCAGCAGCGCGGGGAAGGGAGGCAATCAGCCCCAGCATTTT	CASSAGKGGNQPQHF
TRBV5-1	TRBJ1-2	TRBD1	.	TGCGCCAGCAGCTCGATACCGGGACAGAGTAACTATGGCTACACCTTC	CASSSIPGQSNYGYTF
TRBV18	TRBJ1-2	.	.	TGTGCCAGCTCACCAAACTTTCAGGACTATGGCTACACCTTC	CASSPNFQDYGYTF
TRBV28	TRBJ1-1	.	.	TGTGCCAGCAGACTTAGCCGGGGGAACACTGAAGCTTTCTTT	CASRLSRGNTEAFF
TRBV5-4	TRBJ1-2	.	once	TGTGCCAGCAGCTTGCCGGCAGAGGATGGCTACACCTTC	CASSLPAEDGYTF
TRBV18	TRBJ1-1	.	.	TGTGCCAGCTCACCATTGGCCATGAACACTGAAGCTTTCTTT	CASSPLAMNTEAFF
TRBV29-1	TRBJ1-4	TRBD1	.	TGCAGCGTTGGGACAGGGGGCGAAAAACTGTTTTTT	CSVGTGGEKLFF
TRBV28	TRBJ2-1	.	.	TGTGCCAGCAGCCGAGGAAATGAGCAGTTCTTC	CASSRGNEQFF
TRBV2	TRBJ2-1	TRBD1	.	TGTGCCAGCAGAGACAGGGAGCGGGAGCAGTTCTTC	CASRDREREQFF
TRBV11-2	TRBJ1-1	.	.	TGTGCCAGCAGCTTAAATGCGGGGAACACTGAAGCTTTCTTT	CASSLNAGNTEAFF
TRBV30	TRBJ1-5	TRBD1	.	TGTGCCTGGAGCCGACAGGGAGGTCAGCCCCAGCATTTT	CAWSRQGGQPQHF
TRBV9	TRBJ2-5	.	.	TGTGCCAGCAGCGTAGAGGAGTGGCGACAAGAGACCCAGTACTTC	CASSVEEWRQETQYF
TRBV11-2	TRBJ1-2	TRBD1	.	TGTGCCAGCAGCTTTTACAGGGGGACAACCCCCCGGTTC	CASSFYRGTTPRF
TRBV2	TRBJ1-4	.	few	TGTGCCAGCAGAAAGACTGGGGGCATAATTGAAAAACTGTTTTTT	CASRKTGGIIEKLFF
TRBV7-2	TRBJ1-6	.	.	TGTGCCAGCAGCTTAGCGGCAGGCGAGCAGTCACCCCTCCACTTT	CASSLAAGEQSPLHF
TRBV5-1	TRBJ2-3	.	.	TGCGCCAGCAGCTACAACACAGATACGCAGTATTTT	CASSYNTDTQYF
TRBV4-1	TRBJ1-1	.	.	TGCGCCAGCAGCCAAGATCCCACGACAGTATACAATGAAGCTTTCTTT	CASSQDPTTVYNEAFF
TRBV7-8	TRBJ2-7	TRBD1	once	TGTGCCAGCGGAGACAGGGGGGACCGCGACGAGCAGTACTTC	CASGDRGDRDEQYF
TRBV29-1	TRBJ1-5	.	.	TGCAGCGGTCAGAATGTCAATCAGCCCCAGCATTTT	CSGQNVNQPQHF
TRBV28	TRBJ1-2	TRBD1	.	TGTGCCAGCAGTGTACAGGGGTACTATGGCTACACCTTC	CASSVQGYYGYTF
TRBV7-8	TRBJ2-7	TRBD1	many	TGTGCCAGCACCCTCCGGGACAGCTACGAGCAGTACTTC	CASTLRDSYEQYF
TRBV21-1	TRBJ2-1	.	.	TGTGCCAGCAGCCAGAACTACGGGGAGCCGGAAGGCCACAATGAGCAGTTCTTC	CASSQNYGEPEGHNEQFF
TRBV4-1	TRBJ2-7	.	.	TGCGCCAGCAGCCGCGCGGGGGCGGGTGAGCAGTACTTC	CASSRAGAGEQYF
TRBV5-4	TRBJ2-7	.	.	TGTGCCAGCAGCTTGGAAGGGACAAGAAGCTACGAGCAGTACTTC	CASSLEGTRSYEQYF
TRBV4-1	TRBJ1-1	.	.	TGCGCCAGCAGCCAAGACTCTTGGGATTTGGGGGGGACTGAAGCTTTCTTT	CASSQDSWDLGGTEAFF
TRBV6-5	TRBJ1-5	TRBD1	.	TGTGCCAGCGGGGACAGCCTTCAGCCCCAGCATTTT	CASGDSLQPQHF
TRBV5-4	TRBJ1-6	.	.	TGTGCCAGCAGCCCCGAACCGGATAATTCACCCCTCCACTTT	CASSPEPDNSPLHF
TRBV30	TRBJ1-2	.	.	TGTGCCTGGAGTGTAGCGGGGCCCCATGGCTACACCTTC	CAWSVAGPHGYTF
TRBV13	TRBJ1-1	.	.	TGTGCCAGCAGCTTACGATCGACAGGGAACACTGAAGCTTTCTTT	CASSLRSTGNTEAFF
TRBV2	TRBJ2-5	TRBD2	.	TGTGCCAGCAGTTCTAGCGGGGGTGCCTGGGAGACCCAGTACTTC	CASSSSGGAWETQYF
TRBV7-6	TRBJ1-5	.	.	TGTGCCAGCAGTTCACTACGGGGGAATCAGCCCCAGCATTTT	CASSSLRGNQPQHF
TRBV7-3	TRBJ2-3	TRBD2	.	TGTGCCAGCAGCCGGACTAGCGGGACAGATACGCAGTATTTT	CASSRTSGTDTQYF
TRBV4-2	TRBJ2-3	TRBD2	once	TGTGCCAGCAGCCAGGCGGGGGGGCCTTTTACAGATACGCAGTATTTT	CASSQAGGPFTDTQYF
TRBV6-2/TRBV6-3	TRBJ2-1	.	.	TGTGCCAGCAGTTCCTTCGGTGTCGGGGAATGGCACAATGAGCAGTTCTTC	CASSSFGVGEWHNEQFF
TRBV7-2	TRBJ2-1	TRBD2	.	TGTGCCAGCCGGGAGGGGGGCCCCTACAATGAGCAGTTCTTC	CASREGGPYNEQFF
TRBV18	TRBJ1-6	.	once	TGTGCCAGCTCACGATCGACCGGAGGGTTGGATTCACCCCTCCACTTT	CASSRSTGGLDSPLHF
TRBV29-1	TRBJ2-7	.	.	TGCAGCGTTGGGGCCGGATCCTACGAGCAGTACTTC	CSVGAGSYEQYF
TRBV7-9	TRBJ1-6	.	.	TGTGCCAGCAGCTTCATCGGGAATTCACCCCTCCACTTT	CASSFIGNSPLHF
TRBV10-3	TRBJ2-7	TRBD1	.	TGTGCCATCAGTGCCACAGGGGTGGACGAGCAGTACTTC	CAISATGVDEQYF
TRBV11-3	TRBJ1-1	.	.	TGTGCCAGCAGCACGGACAGCAACACTGAAGCTTTCTTT	CASSTDSNTEAFF
TRBV3-1/TRBV3-2	TRBJ2-5	.	.	TGTGCCAGCAGCCCCCATGGGAGTGTGGGGACCCAGTACTTC	CASSPHGSVGTQYF
TRBV24-1	TRBJ2-3	.	.	TGTGCCACCAGTGATAGCCGCGGGGGCAAAGATACGCAGTATTTT	CATSDSRGGKDTQYF
TRBV3-1/TRBV3-2	TRBJ2-5	TRBD2	.	TGTGCCAGCAGCCCGACTAGCGGGGTCGAGACCCAGTACTTC	CASSPTSGVETQYF
TRBV7-2	TRBJ1-2	TRBD1	.	TGTGCCAGCAGCTCCAGGGGGAACTATGGCTACACCTTC	CASSSRGNYGYTF
TRBV29-1	TRBJ2-7	TRBD1	once	TGCAGCGTTGAGGGGACAGGGGGCTCACGGGACGAGCAGTACTTC	CSVEGTGGSRDEQYF
TRBV5-1	TRBJ1-2	TRBD1	.	TGCGCCAGCAGCTTGGAAGAACAGGGGGGCTATGGCTACACCTTC	CASSLEEQGGYGYTF
TRBV7-2	TRBJ2-7	.	.	TGTGCCAGCAGCTCCGCCTACGAGCAGTACTTC	CASSSAYEQYF
TRBV30	TRBJ1-1	.	.	TGTGCCTGGCTCAGAACGGGGAGTAGCACTGAAGCTTTCTTT	CAWLRTGSSTEAFF
TRBV5-1	TRBJ2-6	.	.	TGCGCCAGCAGCTCTACAGGAAACTCTGGGGCCAACGTCCTGACTTTC	CASSSTGNSGANVLTF
TRBV5-8	TRBJ2-5	.	.	TGTGCCAGCATACGTGGGACTCAAGAGACCCAGTACTTC	CASIRGTQETQYF
TRBV12-3/TRBV12-4	TRBJ1-2	TRBD1	.	TGTGCCAGCACCCCGGGACAGTTCTATGGCTACACCTTC	CASTPGQFYGYTF
TRBV29-1	TRBJ1-1	TRBD1	.	TGCAGCGTTGACCCACAGGGGGGGAACACTGAAGCTTTCTTT	CSVDPQGGNTEAFF
TRBV10-1	TRBJ2-2	.	few	TGCGCCAGCAGTGACGGGACACCGAACACCGGGGAGCTGTTTTTT	CASSDGTPNTGELFF
TRBV24-1	TRBJ2-5	TRBD2	.	TGTGCCACCAGTGATTTGGGGCAGGGAGGGCAAGAGACCCAGTACTTC	CATSDLGQGGQETQYF
TRBV19	TRBJ1-5	.	.	TGTGCCAGTAGTATTCGGACAGACTATAGCAATCAGCCCCAGCATTTT	CASSIRTDYSNQPQHF
TRBV27	TRBJ1-1	.	.	TGTGCCAGCAGTTGGGGGGGGAACACTGAAGCTTTCTTT	CASSWGGNTEAFF
TRBV24-1	TRBJ1-1	TRBD1	.	TGTGCCACCAGTCCCTCAGGGGCAGGGGGCACTGAAGCTTTCTTT	CATSPSGAGGTEAFF
TRBV10-3	TRBJ1-1	TRBD1	.	TGTGCCATCAGATTACAGGGGGAGGTCACTGAAGCTTTCTTT	CAIRLQGEVTEAFF